A selection of T cell receptor beta chains follows, all from one sample in a study of T cells in Graves' hyperthyroidism and ophthalmopathy. TCRdb redid the calling of the multiplex PCR reads with MiXCR, one entry per CDR3 protein. The table includes hundreds of thousands of distinct CDR3 sequences, 14% detected once. Sequencing was carried out using blood. The source is a young woman with Graves' hyperthyroidism. Each CDR3 is given with its conserved first and last residue. The D gene is left open where the match is weak. Clone size appears in some rows only: once, few, many, or a class for an expanded clone.

v_call,d_call,j_call,clone_size,cdr3_aa,cdr3_nt
TRBV6-2/TRBV6-3,TRBD2,TRBJ2-2,NA,CASKPAGSTGELFF,TGTGCCAGCAAACCAGCGGGGTCCACCGGGGAGCTGTTTTTT
TRBV29-1,NA,TRBJ2-5,NA,CSVAGAETQYF,TGCAGCGTTGCCGGGGCGGAGACCCAGTACTTC
TRBV6-1,TRBD1,TRBJ2-2,few,CASRLDRGGTGELFF,TGTGCCAGCAGATTGGACAGGGGCGGCACCGGGGAGCTGTTTTTT
TRBV20-1,NA,TRBJ2-1,many,CSARETGRSSYNEQFF,TGCAGTGCTAGAGAGACGGGACGGTCCTCCTACAATGAGCAGTTCTTC
TRBV4-1,TRBD2,TRBJ2-7,NA,CASSQITSGSSYEQYF,TGCGCCAGCAGCCAAATTACTAGCGGGAGTTCCTACGAGCAGTACTTC
TRBV24-1,TRBD1,TRBJ2-3,NA,CATSDPGQGADTQYF,TGTGCCACCAGTGATCCCGGACAGGGTGCAGATACGCAGTATTTT
TRBV3-1,NA,TRBJ2-1,many,CASSQGPRTNVEQFF,TGTGCCAGCAGCCAAGGACCTAGGACCAATGTCGAGCAGTTCTTC
TRBV27,NA,TRBJ1-2,NA,CAIPDRTGYTF,TGTGCCATCCCGGACAGAACCGGTTACACCTTC
TRBV12-3/TRBV12-4,TRBD2,TRBJ2-6,NA,CASSLIAGFTGANVLTF,TGTGCCAGCAGTTTAATAGCGGGGTTTACTGGGGCCAACGTCCTGACTTTC
TRBV6-5,NA,TRBJ2-1,NA,CASSYNPLYNEQFF,TGTGCCAGCAGTTACAATCCCCTTTACAATGAGCAGTTCTTC
TRBV10-3,TRBD2,TRBJ2-3,NA,CAISEASGIGTDTQYF,TGTGCCATCAGTGAGGCTAGCGGGATCGGCACAGATACGCAGTATTTT
TRBV3-1,TRBD2,TRBJ2-5,few,CASSQGGLAAQETQYF,TGTGCCAGCAGCCAGGGGGGACTAGCGGCCCAAGAGACCCAGTACTTC